What follows are 16 T cell receptor beta chains derived from one specimen sequenced in a study of shared T cell receptors in the human thymus. The assay was immunoSEQ multiplex PCR, and TCRdb's table has in-frame clones only and misses some. The table includes about 610,000 clones, 85% to 90% detected once. These same records also appear under a second study, on human thymus T cells.

Sequencing was carried out using thymocytes. All receptors derive from a boy under two years old with a congenital heart defect.

This clone has only one observation. The chain couples TRBV7-2 to TRBJ2-1; TRBD2 aligns across 9 bases. The V segment lost 5 bases and the J segment 8 bases; nucleotides outside the gene matches: 10. Germline loops: CDR1 SGHTA, CDR2 FQGNSA. The CDR3 sequence is 15 residues long. The CDR3 DNA reads as TGTGCCAGCAGCCCCGGCGCGGGAGGGCACCATGAGCAGTTCTTC. Amino acids: CASSPGAGGHHEQFF.

Here the CDR3 reads CASSLVDSYTEAFF. CDR3 nucleotide sequence: TGCGCCAGCAGCTTGGTGGACAGCTACACTGAAGCTTTCTTT. This sequence joins TRBV5-1 and TRBJ1-1, with a tentative D call TRBD1 (6 bases). The CDR3 totals 14 residues. Per the germline V gene, CDR1 is SGHRS and CDR2 is YFSETQ. Between the trimmed V and J ends, which lost 0 bases and 3 bases, there was a span of 9 bases.

V usage is TRBV19 and J usage is TRBJ1-5; D call uncertain. Trimming took off 3 bases at V and 0 bases at J, with 9 bases between the two ends. There are 15 residues in the CDR3. Germline-derived CDR1 and CDR2 are LNHDA and SQIVND (reference sequence). CDR3 sequence: CASSIVADSNQPQHF. CDR3 DNA sequence: TGTGCCAGTAGTATCGTCGCGGATAGCAATCAGCCCCAGCATTTT.

This chain connects TRBV15 to TRBJ2-7; D perhaps matches TRBD2 (5 bases). Germline values: CDR1 LNHNV, CDR2 YYDKDF (reference sequence). The CDR3 runs 14 residues. The ends were cut back, 1 base at V and 5 bases at J, with 12 bases in the middle. The CDR3 region has the DNA TGTGCCACCAGCAGAGTCCCCCTCGGGGACGAGCAGTACTTC. Amino acid sequence: CATSRVPLGDEQYF.

J is TRBJ2-5 and V is TRBV7-9, with 8 bases that match TRBD1. In germline, CDR1 is SEHNR, CDR2 FQNEAQ (reference sequence). With 5 bases clipped from V and 3 bases from J, the junction kept 8 bases outside the gene matches. This CDR3 has 15 residues. The CDR3 coding sequence is TGTGCCAGCAGCCCGGACAGGGAGTTCGAAGAGACCCAGTACTTC. It translates to CASSPDREFEETQYF.

This clone was picked up a small number of times. This chain links TRBV18 with TRBJ2-5; possible D gene TRBD2, 8 bases. The CDR3 is made up of 20 amino acids. V was clipped by 3 bases and J by 5 bases, with 31 bases between them. Germline V gene lookup returns CDR1 KGHSH and CDR2 LQKENI. The CDR3 DNA follows: TGTGCCAGCTCACCCCGGGAGGGGGACAGAGAACACCGTCATTGGGAGACCCAGTACTTC. Encoded protein: CASSPREGDREHRHWETQYF.

The genes are TRBV28 and TRBJ2-4; 7 nucleotides line up with TRBD1. V shed 4 bases and J 0 bases; nucleotides not matched to a gene: 15. Germline CDR1 reads MDHEN; CDR2 reads SYDVKM. This CDR3 is built from 19 residues. CDR3 DNA sequence: TGTGCCAGCAGTTCGACCTGGACAGGAAAGGAGTTAGCCAAAAACATTCAGTACTTC. Translated, it gives CASSSTWTGKELAKNIQYF.

The rearrangement uses TRBV18 and TRBJ2-7; tentatively, D is TRBD1 (7 bases). Trimming pared 5 bases from V and 3 bases from J, leaving 29 bases between. The germline CDR1 and CDR2 sequences are KGHSH and LQKENI. CDR3 size: 19 residues. CDR3 bases: TGTGCCAGCTCAACTTGGGACAGCGCGCACGGGAGCAAGAGCTACGAGCAGTACTTC. It is translated as CASSTWDSAHGSKSYEQYF. Based on the CDR3 plus reference TRBV18 and TRBJ2-7, the full variable domain is NAGVMQNPRHLVRRRGQEARLRCSPMKGHSHVYWYRQLPEEGLKFMVYLQKENIIDESGMPKERFSAEFPKEGPSILRIQQVVRGDSAAYFCASSTWDSAHGSKSYEQYFGPGTRLTVT.

This clone appeared a single time. The rearrangement joins TRBV30 to TRBJ1-2; TRBD1 agrees at 8 bases. This CDR3 spans 15 amino acids. V dropped 1 base and J dropped 7; count of bases not matched to a gene: 11. In germline, CDR1 is GTSNPN, CDR2 SVGIG (reference sequence). The CDR3 sequence: CAWSGLDRGVLGYTF. In DNA, the CDR3 is TGTGCCTGGAGTGGCCTTGACAGGGGCGTACTTGGCTACACCTTC.

The chain combines TRBV6-1 with TRBJ2-3, with TRBD2 as a possible D gene (6 bases). Per germline, CDR1 MNHNS and CDR2 SASEGT. The V gene lost 1 base and the J gene lost 2 bases, with 13 bases spanning the gap. CDR3 size: 16 residues. The CDR3 sequence: CASSEEPAGHTDTQYF. The CDR3 DNA is TGTGCCAGCAGTGAAGAGCCAGCGGGCCACACAGATACGCAGTATTTT.

V and J are TRBV5-8 and TRBJ2-7, with a tentative D call TRBD2 (5 bases). V was cut by 0 bases and J by 2 bases, with 9 bases left in between. The V gene's germline CDR1 is SGHTS and CDR2 YDEGEE. This CDR3 region has 14 residues. The CDR3 protein is CASSLEQRTYEQYF. CDR3 bases: TGTGCCAGCAGCTTGGAACAGCGGACCTACGAGCAGTACTTC.

The chain has TRBV5-3 and TRBJ1-4; TRBD1 agrees at 10 bases. TRBV5-3 is reported as an ORF; its role is uncertain. V dropped 2 bases and J dropped 8; count of bases not matched to a gene: 9. This CDR3 region has 16 residues. CDR3 region: CARSFWSGTGDEKLFF. In DNA form, the CDR3 reads TGTGCCAGAAGCTTCTGGTCGGGGACAGGGGACGAAAAACTGTTTTTT.

The chain couples TRBV2 to TRBJ1-2; D gene ambiguous. Germline V gives CDR1 SNHLY, CDR2 FYNNEI. This CDR3 has 16 residues. Trimming removed 7 bases from V and 1 base from J, with 19 bases in between. In DNA form, the CDR3 reads TGTGCCAGCATCCCCTCTAGTGCACCAGATAACTATGGCTACACCTTC. Encoded protein: CASIPSSAPDNYGYTF.

This clone appeared once. This chain uses TRBV4-2 with TRBJ1-4; tentatively, D is TRBD1 (5 bases). Germline V lookup: CDR1 LGHNA, CDR2 YNFKEQ. Trimming removed 1 base from V and 0 bases from J, with 15 bases in between. The CDR3 consists of 18 residues. In DNA, the CDR3 is TGTGCCAGCAGCCAAGGGAGGGGCCCCGATTCAACTAATGAAAAACTGTTTTTT. Its protein is CASSQGRGPDSTNEKLFF.

The table lists this clone with a count of one. V usage is TRBV30 and J usage is TRBJ2-7, with 14 positions matching TRBD2. The CDR3 is made up of 13 amino acids. Trimming removed 8 bases from V and 5 bases from J; junction bases left unmatched: 5. Germline-derived CDR1 and CDR2 are GTSNPN and SVGIG (reference sequence). The CDR3 is CALGLAGGNEQYF. The CDR3, as DNA: TGTGCCCTCGGACTAGCGGGAGGTAACGAGCAGTACTTC. Based on the CDR3 plus reference TRBV30 and TRBJ2-7, the full variable domain is SQTIHQWPATLVQPVGSPLSLECTVEGTSNPNLYWYRQAAGRGLQLLFYSVGIGQISSEVPQNLSASRPQDRQFILSSKKLLLSDSGFYLCALGLAGGNEQYFGPGTRLTVT.

The V call is TRBV4-2, the J call TRBJ2-3; 9 bases are a match to TRBD2. CDR1 and CDR2 from the germline V gene are LGHNA and YNFKEQ. CDR3 size: 19 residues. The J segment lost 6 bases and the V segment lost 0 bases, leaving 16 bases of the junction unmatched. CDR3 loop: CASSQEVDSGSGVGDTQYF. CDR3 nucleotides: TGTGCCAGCAGCCAAGAAGTCGATAGCGGGAGTGGGGTTGGCGATACGCAGTATTTT.